The present T cell receptor beta chain was sequenced within a study of hypomethylating agent response in myelodysplastic syndrome. Original methodology: VDJdb flagged about 1.7% of over 150,000 unique clonotypes as previously reported viral-epitope-specific. The assay was immunoSEQ multiplex PCR, and TCRdb's table has in-frame clones only and misses some. That table gives V, J and clone size, and the DNA gave D and trimming. The data contain over 3,500 clones, 82% of them singletons. Losses at the gene ends were 4 bases for V and 4 bases for J; bases not matched to a gene: 11. The CDR3 covers 17 residues. From germline, CDR1 is LNHDA and CDR2 SQIVND (reference sequence). Regarding this clone: What it recognizes is unknown.

Regarding the study as a whole: Only about 12 patients were analyzed in this small cohort. Across all patients and within response groups, hypomethylating treatment left richness, diversity and clonality without significant change.

This clonotype was sampled from a human donor with myelodysplastic syndrome. The chain recombines TRBV19 with TRBJ1-5; 9 bases are shared with TRBD1. The sequencing used bone marrow, collected before or after starting hypomethylating agent treatment for myelodysplastic syndrome (not recorded which). The CDR3 DNA reads TGTGCCAGTAGTACCACAGGGGGCGGGGGACAAAATCAGCCCCAGCATTTT. It translates to CASSTTGGGGQNQPQHF.